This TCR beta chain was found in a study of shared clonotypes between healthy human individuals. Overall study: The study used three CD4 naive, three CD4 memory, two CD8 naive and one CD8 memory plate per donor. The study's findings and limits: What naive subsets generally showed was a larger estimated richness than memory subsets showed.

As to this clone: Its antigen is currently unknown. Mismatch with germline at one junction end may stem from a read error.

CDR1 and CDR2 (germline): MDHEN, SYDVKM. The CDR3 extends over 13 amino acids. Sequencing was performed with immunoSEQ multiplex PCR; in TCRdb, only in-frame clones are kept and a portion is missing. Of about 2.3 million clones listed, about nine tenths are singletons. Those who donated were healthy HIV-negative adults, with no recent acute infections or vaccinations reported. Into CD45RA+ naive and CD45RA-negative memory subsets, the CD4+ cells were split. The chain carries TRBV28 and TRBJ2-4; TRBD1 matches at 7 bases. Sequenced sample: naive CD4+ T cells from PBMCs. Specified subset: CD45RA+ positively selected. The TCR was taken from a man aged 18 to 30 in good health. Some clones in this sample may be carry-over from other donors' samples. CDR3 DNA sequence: TGTGCCAGCAGTAGGACAGGCAAAGACATTCAGTACTTC. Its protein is CASSRTGKDIQYF. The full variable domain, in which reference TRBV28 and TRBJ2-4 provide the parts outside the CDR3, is DVKVTQSSRYLVKRTGEKVFLECVQDMDHENMFWYRQDPGLGLRLIYFSYDVKMKEKGDIPEGYSVSREKKERFSLILESASTNQTSMYLCASSRTGKDIQYFGAGTRLSVL.